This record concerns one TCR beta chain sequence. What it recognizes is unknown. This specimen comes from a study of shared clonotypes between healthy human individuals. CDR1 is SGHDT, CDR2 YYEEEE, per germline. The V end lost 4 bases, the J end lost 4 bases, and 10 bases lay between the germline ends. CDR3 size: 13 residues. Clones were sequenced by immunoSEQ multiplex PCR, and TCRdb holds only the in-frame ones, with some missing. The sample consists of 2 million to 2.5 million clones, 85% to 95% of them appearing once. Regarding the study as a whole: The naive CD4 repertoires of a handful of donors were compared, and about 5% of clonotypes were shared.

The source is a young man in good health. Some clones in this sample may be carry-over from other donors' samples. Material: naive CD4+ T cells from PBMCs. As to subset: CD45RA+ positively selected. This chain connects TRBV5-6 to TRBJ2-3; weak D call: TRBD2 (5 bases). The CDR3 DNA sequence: TGTGCCAGCAGCCTGAGGGCATCAGATACGCAGTATTTT. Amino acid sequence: CASSLRASDTQYF.